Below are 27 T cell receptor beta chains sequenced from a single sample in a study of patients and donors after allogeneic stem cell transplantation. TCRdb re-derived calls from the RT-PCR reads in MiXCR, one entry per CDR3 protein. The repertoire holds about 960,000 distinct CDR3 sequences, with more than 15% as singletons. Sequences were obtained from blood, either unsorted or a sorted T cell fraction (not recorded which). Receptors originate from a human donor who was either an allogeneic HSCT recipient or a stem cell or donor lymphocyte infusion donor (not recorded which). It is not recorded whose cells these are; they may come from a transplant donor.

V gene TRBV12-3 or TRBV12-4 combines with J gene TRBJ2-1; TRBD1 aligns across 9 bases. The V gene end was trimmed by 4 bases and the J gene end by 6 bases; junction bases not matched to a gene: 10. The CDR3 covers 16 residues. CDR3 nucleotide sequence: TGTGCCAGCAGTTCCACCAGGGACAGGGTGGGCAATGAGCAGTTCTTC. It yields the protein CASSSTRDRVGNEQFF.

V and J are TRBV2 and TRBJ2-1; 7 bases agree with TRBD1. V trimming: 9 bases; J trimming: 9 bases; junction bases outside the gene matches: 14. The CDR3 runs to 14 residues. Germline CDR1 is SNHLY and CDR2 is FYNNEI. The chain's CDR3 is CASRRDSPSGEQFF. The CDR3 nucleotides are TGTGCCAGTCGACGGGACAGCCCTTCGGGTGAGCAGTTCTTC.

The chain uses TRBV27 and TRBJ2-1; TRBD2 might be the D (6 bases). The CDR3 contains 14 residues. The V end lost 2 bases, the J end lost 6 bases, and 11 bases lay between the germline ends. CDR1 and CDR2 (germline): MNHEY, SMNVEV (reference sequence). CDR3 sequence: CASSLAGSVNEQFF. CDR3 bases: TGTGCCAGCAGTTTAGCCGGGAGCGTCAATGAGCAGTTCTTC.

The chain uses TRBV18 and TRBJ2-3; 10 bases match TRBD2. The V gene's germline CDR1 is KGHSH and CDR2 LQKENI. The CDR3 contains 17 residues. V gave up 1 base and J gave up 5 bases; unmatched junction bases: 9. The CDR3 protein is CASSPLSGGAIEDTQYF. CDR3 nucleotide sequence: TGTGCCAGCTCACCACTAAGCGGGGGGGCGATCGAAGATACGCAGTATTTT.

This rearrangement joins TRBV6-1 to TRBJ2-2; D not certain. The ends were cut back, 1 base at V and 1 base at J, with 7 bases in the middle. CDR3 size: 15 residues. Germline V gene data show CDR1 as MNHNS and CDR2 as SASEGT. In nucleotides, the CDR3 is TGTGCCAGCAGTGAAGGGGTAAAGAACACCGGGGAGCTGTTTTTT. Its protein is CASSEGVKNTGELFF.

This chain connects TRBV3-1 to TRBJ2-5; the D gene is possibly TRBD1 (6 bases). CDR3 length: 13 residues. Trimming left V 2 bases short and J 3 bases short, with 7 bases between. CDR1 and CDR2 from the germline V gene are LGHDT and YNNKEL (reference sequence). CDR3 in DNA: TGTGCCAGCAGCCAACGGACAGAAGAGACCCAGTACTTC. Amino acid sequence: CASSQRTEETQYF.

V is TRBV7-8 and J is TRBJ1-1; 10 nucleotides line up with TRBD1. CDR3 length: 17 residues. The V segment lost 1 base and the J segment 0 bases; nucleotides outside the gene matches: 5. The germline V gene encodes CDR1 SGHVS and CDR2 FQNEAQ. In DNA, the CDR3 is TGTGCCAGCAGCTTAGTGGGGACAGGGGCGATGAACACTGAAGCTTTCTTT. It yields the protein CASSLVGTGAMNTEAFF.

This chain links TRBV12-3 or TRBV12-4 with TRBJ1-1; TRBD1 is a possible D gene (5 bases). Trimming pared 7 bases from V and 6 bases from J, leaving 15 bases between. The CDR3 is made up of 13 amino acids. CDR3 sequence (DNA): TGTGCCAGCACCCGGGACCGCCAGGCTGAAGCTTTCTTT. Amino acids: CASTRDRQAEAFF.

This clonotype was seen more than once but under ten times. CDR3 DNA sequence: TGTGCCAGCAGTTTAGACTATAACACAGATACGCAGTATTTT. It translates to CASSLDYNTDTQYF. The genes are TRBV27 and TRBJ2-3; D might be TRBD2 (5 bases). V was trimmed by 2 bases and J by 2 bases, leaving 8 bases between them. CDR3 length equals 14 residues. Germline lookup yields CDR1 MNHEY and CDR2 SMNVEV (reference sequence).

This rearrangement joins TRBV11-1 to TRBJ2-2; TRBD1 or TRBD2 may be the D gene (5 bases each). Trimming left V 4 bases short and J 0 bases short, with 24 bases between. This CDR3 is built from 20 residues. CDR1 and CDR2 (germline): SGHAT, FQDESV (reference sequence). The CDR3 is CASSSYRPTPQGPNTGELFF. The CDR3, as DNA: TGTGCCAGCAGCTCCTACAGACCTACCCCTCAGGGACCGAACACCGGGGAGCTGTTTTTT.

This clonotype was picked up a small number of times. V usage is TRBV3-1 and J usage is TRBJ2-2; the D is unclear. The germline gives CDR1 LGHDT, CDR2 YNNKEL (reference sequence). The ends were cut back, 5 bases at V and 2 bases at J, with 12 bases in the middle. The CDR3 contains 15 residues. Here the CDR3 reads CASSVRLTNTGELFF. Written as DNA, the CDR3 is TGTGCCAGCAGCGTGAGACTGACTAACACCGGGGAGCTGTTTTTT.

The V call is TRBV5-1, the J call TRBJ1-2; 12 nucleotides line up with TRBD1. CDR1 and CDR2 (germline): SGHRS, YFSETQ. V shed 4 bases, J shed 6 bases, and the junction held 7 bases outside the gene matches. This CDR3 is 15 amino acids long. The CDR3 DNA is TGCGCCAGCAGCGGTCGGGACAGGGGGCGTGATGGCTACACCTTC. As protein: CASSGRDRGRDGYTF.

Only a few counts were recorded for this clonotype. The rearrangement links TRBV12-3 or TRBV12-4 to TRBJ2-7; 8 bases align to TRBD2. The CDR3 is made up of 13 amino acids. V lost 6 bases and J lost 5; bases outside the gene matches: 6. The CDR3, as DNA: TGTGCCAGCAGGGACGGGGGGGCCGACGAGCAGTACTTC. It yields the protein CASRDGGADEQYF.

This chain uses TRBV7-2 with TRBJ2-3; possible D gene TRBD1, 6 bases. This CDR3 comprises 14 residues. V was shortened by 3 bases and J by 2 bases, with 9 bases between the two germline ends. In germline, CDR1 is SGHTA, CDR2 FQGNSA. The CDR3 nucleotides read TGTGCCAGCAGCTTGGACAGCGCCACAGATACGCAGTATTTT. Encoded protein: CASSLDSATDTQYF.

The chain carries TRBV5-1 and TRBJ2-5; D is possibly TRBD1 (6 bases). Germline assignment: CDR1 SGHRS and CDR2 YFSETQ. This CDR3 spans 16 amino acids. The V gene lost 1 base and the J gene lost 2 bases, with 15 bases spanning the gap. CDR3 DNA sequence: TGCGCCAGCAGCTTGACCATGACAGGATTACAAGAGACCCAGTACTTC. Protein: CASSLTMTGLQETQYF.

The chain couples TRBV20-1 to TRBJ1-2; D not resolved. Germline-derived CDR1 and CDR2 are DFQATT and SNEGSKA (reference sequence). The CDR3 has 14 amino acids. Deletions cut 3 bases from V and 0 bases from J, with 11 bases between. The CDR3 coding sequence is TGCAGTGCTAGTGGGCAGATTTCTAACTATGGCTACACCTTC. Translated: CSASGQISNYGYTF.

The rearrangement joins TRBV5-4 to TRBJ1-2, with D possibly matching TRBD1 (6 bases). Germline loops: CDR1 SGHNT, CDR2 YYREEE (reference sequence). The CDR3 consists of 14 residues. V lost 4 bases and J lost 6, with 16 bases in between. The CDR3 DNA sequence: TGTGCCAGCAGCCAAGGGTGGGGGCCGGATGGCTACACCTTC. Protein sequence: CASSQGWGPDGYTF.

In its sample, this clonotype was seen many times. This CDR3 reads CASSPVTDTQYF. The DNA for the CDR3 is TGTGCCAGCAGTCCTGTCACAGATACGCAGTATTTT. The V call is TRBV12-3 or TRBV12-4, the J call TRBJ2-3; no clear D gene. This CDR3 is built from 12 residues. The V end was cut by 5 bases, the J end by 2 bases, with 5 bases between.

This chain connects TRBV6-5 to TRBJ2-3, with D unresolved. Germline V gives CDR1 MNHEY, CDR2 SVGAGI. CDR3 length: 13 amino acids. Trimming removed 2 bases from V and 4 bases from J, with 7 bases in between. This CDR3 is CASSYRLPDTQYF. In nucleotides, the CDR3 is TGTGCCAGCAGTTACCGGCTCCCAGATACGCAGTATTTT.

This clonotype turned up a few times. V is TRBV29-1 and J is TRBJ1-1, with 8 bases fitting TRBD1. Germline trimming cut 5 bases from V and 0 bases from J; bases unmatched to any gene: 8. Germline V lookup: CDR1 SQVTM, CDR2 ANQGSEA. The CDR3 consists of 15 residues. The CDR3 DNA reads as TGCAGCGTTCTTACAGGGGGATCCATGAACACTGAAGCTTTCTTT. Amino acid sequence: CSVLTGGSMNTEAFF.

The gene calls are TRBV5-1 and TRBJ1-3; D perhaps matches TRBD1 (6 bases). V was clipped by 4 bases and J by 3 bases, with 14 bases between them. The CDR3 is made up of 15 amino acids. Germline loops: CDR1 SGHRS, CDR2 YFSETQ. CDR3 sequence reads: CASSPSQGGGNTIYF. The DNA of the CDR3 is TGCGCCAGCAGCCCATCACAGGGTGGTGGAAACACCATATATTTT.

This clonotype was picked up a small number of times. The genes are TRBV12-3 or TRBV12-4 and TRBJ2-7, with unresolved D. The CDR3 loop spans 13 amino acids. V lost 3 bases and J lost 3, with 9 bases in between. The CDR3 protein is CASSLTKRYEQYF. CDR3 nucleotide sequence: TGTGCCAGCAGTTTGACGAAGCGCTACGAGCAGTACTTC.

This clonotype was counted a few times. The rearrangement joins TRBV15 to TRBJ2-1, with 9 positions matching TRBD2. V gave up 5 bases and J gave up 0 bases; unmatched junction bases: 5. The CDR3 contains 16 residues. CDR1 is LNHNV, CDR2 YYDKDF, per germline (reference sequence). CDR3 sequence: CATSGGTSPSYNEQFF. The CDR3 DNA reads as TGTGCCACCAGCGGGGGGACTAGCCCCTCCTACAATGAGCAGTTCTTC.

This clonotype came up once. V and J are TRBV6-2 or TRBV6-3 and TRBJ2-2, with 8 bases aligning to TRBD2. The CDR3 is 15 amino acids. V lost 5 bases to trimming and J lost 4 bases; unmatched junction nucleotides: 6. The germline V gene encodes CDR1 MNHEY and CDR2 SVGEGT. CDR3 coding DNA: TGTGCCAGCAGTATAGCGGGAACTTTCACCGGGGAGCTGTTTTTT. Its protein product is CASSIAGTFTGELFF.

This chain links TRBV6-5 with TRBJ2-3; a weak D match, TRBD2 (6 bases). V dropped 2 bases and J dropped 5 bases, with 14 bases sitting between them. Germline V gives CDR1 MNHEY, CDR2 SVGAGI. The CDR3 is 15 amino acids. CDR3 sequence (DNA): TGTGCCAGCAGTTACATAGGCGGGATGGTAGATACGCAGTATTTT. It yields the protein CASSYIGGMVDTQYF.

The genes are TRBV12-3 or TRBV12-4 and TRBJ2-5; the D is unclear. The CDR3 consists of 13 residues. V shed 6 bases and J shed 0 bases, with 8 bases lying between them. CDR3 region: CASSSTHQETQYF. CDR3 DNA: TGTGCCAGCAGCAGTACACACCAAGAGACCCAGTACTTC.

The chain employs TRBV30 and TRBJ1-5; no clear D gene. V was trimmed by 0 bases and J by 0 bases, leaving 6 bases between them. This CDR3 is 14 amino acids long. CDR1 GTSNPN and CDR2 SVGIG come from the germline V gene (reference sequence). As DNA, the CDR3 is TGTGCCTGGAGTGTAACGGGTAGCAATCAGCCCCAGCATTTT. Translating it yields CAWSVTGSNQPQHF.